This T cell receptor (beta chain) was documented in a study of T cell repertoires in cytomegalovirus infection. This CDR3 is 16 amino acids long. Trimming at V came to 0 bases and at J to 9 bases, leaving 8 bases not matched to a gene. Germline loops: CDR1 SGHRS, CDR2 YFSETQ. TCRdb reprocessed the reads via MiXCR and lists one record per CDR3 protein. Of some 150,000 distinct CDR3 sequences listed, 5% to 6.5% are singletons. This clonotype came up a few times. What was sequenced was PBMCs. This sequence joins TRBV5-1 and TRBJ2-1, with 11 positions matching TRBD2. The sequence was collected from a human donor in good health (CMV status not recorded). Some clones in this sample may be carry-over from other donors' samples. CDR3 sequence: CASSLVPSGGSGEQFF. Here the CDR3 DNA reads TGCGCCAGCAGCTTGGTTCCTAGCGGGGGGAGTGGTGAGCAGTTCTTC.